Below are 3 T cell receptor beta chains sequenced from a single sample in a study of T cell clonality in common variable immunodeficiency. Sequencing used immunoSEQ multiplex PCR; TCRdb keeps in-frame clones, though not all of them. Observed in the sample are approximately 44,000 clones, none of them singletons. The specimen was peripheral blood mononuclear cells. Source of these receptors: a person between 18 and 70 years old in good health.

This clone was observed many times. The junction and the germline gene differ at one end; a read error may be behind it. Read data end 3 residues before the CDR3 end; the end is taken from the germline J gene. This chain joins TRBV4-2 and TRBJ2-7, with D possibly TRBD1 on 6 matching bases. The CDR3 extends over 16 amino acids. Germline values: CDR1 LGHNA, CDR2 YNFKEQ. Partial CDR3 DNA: TGCGCCAGCAGCCAAGATATCGGCAGGGGAGCCTACGAG. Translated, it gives CASSQDIGRGAYE. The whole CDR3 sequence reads CASSQDIGRGAYEQYF.

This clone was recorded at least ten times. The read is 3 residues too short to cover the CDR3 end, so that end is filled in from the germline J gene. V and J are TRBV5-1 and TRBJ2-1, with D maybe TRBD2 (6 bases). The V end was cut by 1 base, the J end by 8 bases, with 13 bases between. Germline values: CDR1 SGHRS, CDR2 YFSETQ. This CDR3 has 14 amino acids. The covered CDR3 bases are TGCGCCAGCAGCTTGATAAGTGGCGGGGATGAG. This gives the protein CASSLISGGDE. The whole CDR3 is CASSLISGGDEQFF.

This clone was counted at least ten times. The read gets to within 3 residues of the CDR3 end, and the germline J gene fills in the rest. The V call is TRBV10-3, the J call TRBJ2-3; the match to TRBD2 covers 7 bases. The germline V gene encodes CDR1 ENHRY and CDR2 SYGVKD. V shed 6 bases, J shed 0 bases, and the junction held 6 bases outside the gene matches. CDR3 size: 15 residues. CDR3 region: CAISASSGSTDTQYF. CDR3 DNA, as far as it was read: TGTGCCATCAGCGCCTCTAGCGGTAGCACAGATACG.